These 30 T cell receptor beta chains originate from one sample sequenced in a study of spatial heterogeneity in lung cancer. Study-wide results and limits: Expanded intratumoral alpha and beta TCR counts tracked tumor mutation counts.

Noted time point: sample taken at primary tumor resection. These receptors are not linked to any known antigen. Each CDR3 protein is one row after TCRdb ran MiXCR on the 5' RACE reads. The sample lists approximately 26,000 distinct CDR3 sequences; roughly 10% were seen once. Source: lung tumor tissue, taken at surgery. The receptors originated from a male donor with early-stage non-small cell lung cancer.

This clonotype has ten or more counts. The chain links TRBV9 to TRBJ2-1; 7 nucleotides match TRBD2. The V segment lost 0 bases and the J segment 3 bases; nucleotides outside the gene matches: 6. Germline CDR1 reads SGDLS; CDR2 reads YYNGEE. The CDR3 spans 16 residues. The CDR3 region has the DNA TGTGCCAGCAGCGTAGCCTTGGGAGGGAGCTACAATGAGCAGTTCTTC. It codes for CASSVALGGSYNEQFF.

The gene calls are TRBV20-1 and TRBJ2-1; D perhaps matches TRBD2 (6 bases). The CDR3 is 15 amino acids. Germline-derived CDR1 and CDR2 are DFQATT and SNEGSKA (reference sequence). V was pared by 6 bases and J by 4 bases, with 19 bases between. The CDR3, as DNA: TGCAGTGCAAGGCCGGGGGTAGCGCGTTACAATGAGCAGTTCTTC. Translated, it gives CSARPGVARYNEQFF.

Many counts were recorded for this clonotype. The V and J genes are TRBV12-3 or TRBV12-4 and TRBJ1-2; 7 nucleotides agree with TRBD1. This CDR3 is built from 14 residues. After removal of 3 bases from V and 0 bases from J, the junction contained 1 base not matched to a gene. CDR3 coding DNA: TGTGCCAGCAGTTTTGGGACAGCTAACTATGGCTACACCTTC. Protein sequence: CASSFGTANYGYTF.

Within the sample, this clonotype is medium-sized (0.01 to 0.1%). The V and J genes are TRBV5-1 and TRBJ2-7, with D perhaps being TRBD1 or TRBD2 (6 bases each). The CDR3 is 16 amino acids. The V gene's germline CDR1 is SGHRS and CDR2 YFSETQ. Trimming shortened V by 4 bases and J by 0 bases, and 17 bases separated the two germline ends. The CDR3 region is CASSPGAGALSYEQYF. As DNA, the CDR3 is TGCGCCAGCAGCCCGGGGGCAGGGGCCCTCTCCTACGAGCAGTACTTC.

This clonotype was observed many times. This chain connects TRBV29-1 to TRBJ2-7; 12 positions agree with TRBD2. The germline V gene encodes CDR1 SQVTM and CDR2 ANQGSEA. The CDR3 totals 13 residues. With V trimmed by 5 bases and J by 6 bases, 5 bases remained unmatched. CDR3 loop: CSVMTSGRGEQYF. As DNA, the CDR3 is TGCAGCGTTATGACTAGCGGGAGAGGCGAGCAGTACTTC.

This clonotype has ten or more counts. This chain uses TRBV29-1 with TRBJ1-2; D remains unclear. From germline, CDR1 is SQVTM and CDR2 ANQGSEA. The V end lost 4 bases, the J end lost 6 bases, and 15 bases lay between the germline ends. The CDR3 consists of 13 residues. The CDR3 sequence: CSVVRTHSNGYTF. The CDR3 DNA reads TGCAGCGTTGTGAGGACTCACTCCAATGGCTACACCTTC.

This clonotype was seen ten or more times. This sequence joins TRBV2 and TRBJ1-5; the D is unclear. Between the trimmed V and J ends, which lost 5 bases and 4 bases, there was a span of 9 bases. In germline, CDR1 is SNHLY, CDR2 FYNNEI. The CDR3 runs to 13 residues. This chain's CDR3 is CASSLTENQPQHF. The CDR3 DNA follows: TGTGCCAGCAGTCTCACCGAAAATCAGCCCCAGCATTTT.

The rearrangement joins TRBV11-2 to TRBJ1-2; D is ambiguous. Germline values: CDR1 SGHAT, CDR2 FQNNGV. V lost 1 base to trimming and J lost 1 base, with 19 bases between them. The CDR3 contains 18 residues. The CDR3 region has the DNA TGTGCCAGCAGCTTAGCTTGGAGGGATGCTTCTGTTAACTATGGCTACACCTTC. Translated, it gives CASSLAWRDASVNYGYTF.

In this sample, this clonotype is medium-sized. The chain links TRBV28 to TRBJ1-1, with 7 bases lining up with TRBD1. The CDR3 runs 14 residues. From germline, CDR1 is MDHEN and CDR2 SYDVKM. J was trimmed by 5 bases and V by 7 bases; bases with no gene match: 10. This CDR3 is CASTLEGARTEAFF. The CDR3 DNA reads TGTGCCAGCACTTTGGAGGGGGCGCGTACTGAAGCTTTCTTT.

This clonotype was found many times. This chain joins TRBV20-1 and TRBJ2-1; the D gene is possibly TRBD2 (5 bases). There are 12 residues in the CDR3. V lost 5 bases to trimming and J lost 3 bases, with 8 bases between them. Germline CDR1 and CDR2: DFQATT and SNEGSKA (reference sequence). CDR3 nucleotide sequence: TGCAGTGCTCAGGACTTCTACAATGAGCAGTTCTTC. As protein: CSAQDFYNEQFF.

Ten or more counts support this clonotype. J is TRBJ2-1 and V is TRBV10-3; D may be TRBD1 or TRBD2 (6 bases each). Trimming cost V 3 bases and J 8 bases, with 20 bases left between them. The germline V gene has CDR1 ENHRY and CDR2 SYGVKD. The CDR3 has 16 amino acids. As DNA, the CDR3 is TGTGCCATCAGTGAACCTCCAACACGGAGGGGGGATGAGCAGTTCTTC. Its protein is CAISEPPTRRGDEQFF.

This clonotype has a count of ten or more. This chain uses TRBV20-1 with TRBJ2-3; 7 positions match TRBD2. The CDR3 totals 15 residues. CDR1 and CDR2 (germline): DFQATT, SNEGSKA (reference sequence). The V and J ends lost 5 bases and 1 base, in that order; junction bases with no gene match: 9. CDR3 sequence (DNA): TGCAGTGCTGTAGACGCGGGGGAGCGCACAGATACGCAGTATTTT. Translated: CSAVDAGERTDTQYF.

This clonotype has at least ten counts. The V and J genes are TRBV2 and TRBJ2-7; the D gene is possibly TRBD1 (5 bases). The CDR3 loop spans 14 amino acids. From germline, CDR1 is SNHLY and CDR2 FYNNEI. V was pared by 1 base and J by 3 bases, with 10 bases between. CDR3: CASSEEGRVYEQYF. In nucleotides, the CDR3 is TGTGCCAGCAGTGAAGAGGGCAGGGTCTACGAGCAGTACTTC.

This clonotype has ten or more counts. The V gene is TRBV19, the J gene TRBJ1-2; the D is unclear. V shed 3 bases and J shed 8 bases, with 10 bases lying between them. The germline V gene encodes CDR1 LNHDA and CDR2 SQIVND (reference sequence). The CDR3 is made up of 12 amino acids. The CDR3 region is CASSIERWGYTF. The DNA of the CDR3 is TGTGCCAGTAGTATCGAACGCTGGGGCTACACCTTC. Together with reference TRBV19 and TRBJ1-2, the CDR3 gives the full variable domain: DGGITQSPKYLFRKEGQNVTLSCEQNLNHDAMYWYRQDPGQGLRLIYYSQIVNDFQKGDIAEGYSVSREKKESFPLTVTSAQKNPTAFYLCASSIERWGYTFGSGTRLTVV.

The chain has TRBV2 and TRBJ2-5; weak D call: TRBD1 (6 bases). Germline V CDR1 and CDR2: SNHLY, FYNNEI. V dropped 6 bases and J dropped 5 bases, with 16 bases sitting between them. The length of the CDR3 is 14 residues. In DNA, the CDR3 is TGTGCCAGCAGGACTACAGGGCAGGTGGAGACCCAGTACTTC. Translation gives CASRTTGQVETQYF. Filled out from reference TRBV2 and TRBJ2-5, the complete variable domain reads EPEVTQTPSHQVTQMGQEVILRCVPISNHLYFYWYRQILGQKVEFLVSFYNNEISEKSEIFDDQFSVERPDGSNFTLKIRSTKLEDSAMYFCASRTTGQVETQYFGPGTRLLVL.

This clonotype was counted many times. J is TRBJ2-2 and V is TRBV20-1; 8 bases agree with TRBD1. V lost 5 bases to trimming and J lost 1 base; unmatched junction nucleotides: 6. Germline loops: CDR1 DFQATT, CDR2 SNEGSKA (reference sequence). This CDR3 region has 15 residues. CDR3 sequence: CSARKTGVNTGELFF. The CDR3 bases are TGCAGTGCTCGCAAGACAGGGGTGAACACCGGGGAGCTGTTTTTT.

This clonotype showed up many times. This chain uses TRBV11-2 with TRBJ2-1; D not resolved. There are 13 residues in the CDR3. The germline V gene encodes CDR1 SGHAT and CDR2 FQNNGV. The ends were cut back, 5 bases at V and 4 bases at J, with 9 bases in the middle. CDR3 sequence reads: CASSPHVYNEQFF. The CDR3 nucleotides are TGTGCCAGCAGCCCCCACGTATACAATGAGCAGTTCTTC.

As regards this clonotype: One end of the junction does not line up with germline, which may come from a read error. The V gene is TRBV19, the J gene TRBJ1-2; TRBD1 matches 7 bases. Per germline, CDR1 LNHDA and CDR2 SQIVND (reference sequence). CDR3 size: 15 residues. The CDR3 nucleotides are TGTGCCAGTACTATCCACGAAGGGGGCGCAGGTGGCTGCACCTTC. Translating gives CASTIHEGGAGGCTF.

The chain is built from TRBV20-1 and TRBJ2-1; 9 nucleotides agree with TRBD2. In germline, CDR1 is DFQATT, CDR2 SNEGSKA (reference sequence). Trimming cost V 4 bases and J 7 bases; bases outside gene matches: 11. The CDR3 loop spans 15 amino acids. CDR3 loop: CSANPSGIPSNEQFF. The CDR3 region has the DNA TGCAGTGCTAATCCTAGCGGGATCCCGTCGAATGAGCAGTTCTTC.

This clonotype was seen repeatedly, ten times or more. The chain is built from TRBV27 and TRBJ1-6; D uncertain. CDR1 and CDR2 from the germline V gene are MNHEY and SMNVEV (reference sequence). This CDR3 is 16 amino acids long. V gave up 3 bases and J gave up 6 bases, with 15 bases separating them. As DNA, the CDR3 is TGTGCCAGCAGTTTCCCCGAGAAGCGGGGTAATTCACCCCTCCACTTT. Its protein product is CASSFPEKRGNSPLHF.

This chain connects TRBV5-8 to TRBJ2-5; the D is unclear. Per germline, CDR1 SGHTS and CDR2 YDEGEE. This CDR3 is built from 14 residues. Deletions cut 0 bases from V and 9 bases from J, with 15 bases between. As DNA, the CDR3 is TGTGCCAGCAGCTTGGCTGCAGGCGTATCGGCCCAGTACTTC. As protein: CASSLAAGVSAQYF.

The CDR3 loop reads CAISSSGADGEQYF. The CDR3 nucleotides read TGTGCCATCAGTTCATCAGGGGCGGATGGCGAGCAGTACTTC. J is TRBJ2-7 and V is TRBV10-3, with D maybe TRBD1 (6 bases). The germline V gene has CDR1 ENHRY and CDR2 SYGVKD. CDR3 length: 14 amino acids. Trimming cost V 5 bases and J 6 bases, with 17 bases left between them.

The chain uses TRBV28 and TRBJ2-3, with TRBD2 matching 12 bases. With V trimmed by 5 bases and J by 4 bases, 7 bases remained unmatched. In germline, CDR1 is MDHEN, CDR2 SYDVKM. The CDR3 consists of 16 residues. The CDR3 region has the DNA TGTGCCAGCAGTCTAGATCTAGCGGGGGGGTCAGATACGCAGTATTTT. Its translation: CASSLDLAGGSDTQYF.

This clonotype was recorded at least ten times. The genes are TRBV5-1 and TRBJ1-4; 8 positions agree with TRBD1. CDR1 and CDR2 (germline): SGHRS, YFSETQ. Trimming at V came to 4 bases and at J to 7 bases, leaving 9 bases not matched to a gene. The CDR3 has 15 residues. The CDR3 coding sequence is TGCGCCAGCAGCCCCCAGGGGGCTACGGGTGAAAAACTGTTTTTT. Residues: CASSPQGATGEKLFF.

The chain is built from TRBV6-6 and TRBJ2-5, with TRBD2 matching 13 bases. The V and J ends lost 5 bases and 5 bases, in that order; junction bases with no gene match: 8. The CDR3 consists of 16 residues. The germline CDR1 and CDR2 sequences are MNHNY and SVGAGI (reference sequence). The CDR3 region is CASSIGLAGDLETQYF. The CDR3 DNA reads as TGTGCCAGCAGTATCGGACTAGCGGGAGATCTGGAGACCCAGTACTTC.

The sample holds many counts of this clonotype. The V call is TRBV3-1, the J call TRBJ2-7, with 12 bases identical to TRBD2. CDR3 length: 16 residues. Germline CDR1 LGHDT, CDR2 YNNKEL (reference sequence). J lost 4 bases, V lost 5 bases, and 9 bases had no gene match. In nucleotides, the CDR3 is TGTGCCAGCAGCAGGGCGGCTAGCGGGAGGGCGTACGAGCAGTACTTC. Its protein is CASSRAASGRAYEQYF.

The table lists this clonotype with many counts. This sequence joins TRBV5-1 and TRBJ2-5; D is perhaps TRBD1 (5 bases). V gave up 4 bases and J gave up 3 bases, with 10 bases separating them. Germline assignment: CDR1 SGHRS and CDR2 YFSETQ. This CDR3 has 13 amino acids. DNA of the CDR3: TGCGCCAGCAGCCTAAAGACAGAAGAGACCCAGTACTTC. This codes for CASSLKTEETQYF.

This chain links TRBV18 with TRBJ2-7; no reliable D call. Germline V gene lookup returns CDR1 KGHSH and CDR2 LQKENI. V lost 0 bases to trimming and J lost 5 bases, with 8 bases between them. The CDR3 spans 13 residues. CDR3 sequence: CASSPPPKDEQYF. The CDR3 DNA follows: TGTGCCAGCTCACCACCCCCAAAGGACGAGCAGTACTTC. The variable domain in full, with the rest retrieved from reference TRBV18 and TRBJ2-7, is NAGVMQNPRHLVRRRGQEARLRCSPMKGHSHVYWYRQLPEEGLKFMVYLQKENIIDESGMPKERFSAEFPKEGPSILRIQQVVRGDSAAYFCASSPPPKDEQYFGPGTRLTVT.

CDR3 DNA sequence: TGCAGCGTTGAAGGGACAGGGGGGCAAGCAACTAACTATGGCTACACCTTC. Encoded protein: CSVEGTGGQATNYGYTF. This chain connects TRBV29-1 to TRBJ1-2, with 10 bases that match TRBD1. Losses at the gene ends were 1 base for V and 0 bases for J; bases not matched to a gene: 8. The CDR3 runs to 17 residues. Germline CDR1 SQVTM, CDR2 ANQGSEA. Variable domain in full (rest from reference TRBV29-1 and TRBJ1-2): SAVISQKPSRDICQRGTSLTIQCQVDSQVTMMFWYRQQPGQSLTLIATANQGSEATYESGFVIDKFPISRPNLTFSTLTVSNMSPEDSSIYLCSVEGTGGQATNYGYTFGSGTRLTVV.

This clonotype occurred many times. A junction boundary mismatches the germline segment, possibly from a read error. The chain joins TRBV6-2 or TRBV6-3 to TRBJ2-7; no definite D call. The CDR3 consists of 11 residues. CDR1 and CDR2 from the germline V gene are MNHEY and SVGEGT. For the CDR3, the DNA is TGTGCCAGCAGTTACTCCGACGAGCAGTACTTC. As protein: CASSYSDEQYF.